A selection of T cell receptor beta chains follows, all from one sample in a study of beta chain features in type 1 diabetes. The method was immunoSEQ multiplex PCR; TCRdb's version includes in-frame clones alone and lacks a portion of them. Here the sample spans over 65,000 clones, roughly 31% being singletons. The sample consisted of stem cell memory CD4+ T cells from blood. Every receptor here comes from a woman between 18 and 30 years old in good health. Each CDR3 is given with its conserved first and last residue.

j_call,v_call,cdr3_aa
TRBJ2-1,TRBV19,CASSSRTSGGVYNEQFF
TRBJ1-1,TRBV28,CASSLDQAPGEAFF
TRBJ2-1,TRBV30,CAWGRLAGYNEQFF
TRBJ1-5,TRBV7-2,CASSFLAARNQPQHF
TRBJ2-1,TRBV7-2,CASSKGDSYNEQFF
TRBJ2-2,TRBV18,CASSPLTSGTTGELFF
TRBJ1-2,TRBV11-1,CASSDQGRYYGYTF
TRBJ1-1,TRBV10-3,CAISELPGTGDTEAFF
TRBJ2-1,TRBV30,CAWREGLAGLYEQFF
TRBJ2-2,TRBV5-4,CASSFGGEDGELFF
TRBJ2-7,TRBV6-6,CASSTGTGGGEQYF
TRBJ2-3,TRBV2,CASNLAGAADTQYF
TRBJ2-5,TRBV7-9,CASSSQVAGGETQYF
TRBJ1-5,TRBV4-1,CASSPAGTGYQPQHF
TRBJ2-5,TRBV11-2,CASSFSAASDETQYF
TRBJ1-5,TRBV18,CASSSGRVGNQPQHF
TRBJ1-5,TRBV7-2,CASSLGYREGQPQHF
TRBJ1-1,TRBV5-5,CASRWDLSTEAFF
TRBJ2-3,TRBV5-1,CASSLRLAPTDTQYF
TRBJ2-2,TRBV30,CAWSRLAVSNTGELFF
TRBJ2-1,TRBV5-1,CASSFRRENYNEQFF
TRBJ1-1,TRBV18,CASSYGPGQIMNTEAFF
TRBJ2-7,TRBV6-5,CASSYSPGSSSYEQYF
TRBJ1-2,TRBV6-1,CASSEVEGAGGYTF
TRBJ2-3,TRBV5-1,CASSFGSHTDTQYF
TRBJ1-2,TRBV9,CASSAMGIGQGGISYGYTF
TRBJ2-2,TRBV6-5,CASRFQGAQTGELFF
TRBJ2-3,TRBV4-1,CASRLAGAVDTQYF
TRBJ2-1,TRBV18,CASSPPSGRANEQFF
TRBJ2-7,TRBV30,CAWMRTGIHEQYF
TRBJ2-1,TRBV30,CAARDTYNEQFF
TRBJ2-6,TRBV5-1,CASSDGQGASGANVLTF
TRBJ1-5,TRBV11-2,CASSLAGQPQHF
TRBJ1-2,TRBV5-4,CASSTTSLGYTF
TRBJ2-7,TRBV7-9,CASSPSGGDTPYF
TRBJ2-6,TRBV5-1,CASSLAGYSGANVLTF
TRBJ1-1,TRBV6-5,CASTPPGATEAFF
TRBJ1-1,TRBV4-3,CASSQNTGNTEAFF
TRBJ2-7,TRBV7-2,CASSLEHSGRIYEQYF
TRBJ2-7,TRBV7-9,CASSRQPSYEQYF
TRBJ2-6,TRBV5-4,CASTVDRGSWANVLTF
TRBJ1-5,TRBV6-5,CASSETGTGVQPQHF
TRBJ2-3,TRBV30,CAWSRLAGRADTQYF
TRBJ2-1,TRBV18,CASSPPTGEQFF
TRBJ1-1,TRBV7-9,CASSLGHNTEAFF
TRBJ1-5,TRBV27,CASSIDRRGNQPQHF
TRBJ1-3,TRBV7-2,CASSRDRGVGTIYF